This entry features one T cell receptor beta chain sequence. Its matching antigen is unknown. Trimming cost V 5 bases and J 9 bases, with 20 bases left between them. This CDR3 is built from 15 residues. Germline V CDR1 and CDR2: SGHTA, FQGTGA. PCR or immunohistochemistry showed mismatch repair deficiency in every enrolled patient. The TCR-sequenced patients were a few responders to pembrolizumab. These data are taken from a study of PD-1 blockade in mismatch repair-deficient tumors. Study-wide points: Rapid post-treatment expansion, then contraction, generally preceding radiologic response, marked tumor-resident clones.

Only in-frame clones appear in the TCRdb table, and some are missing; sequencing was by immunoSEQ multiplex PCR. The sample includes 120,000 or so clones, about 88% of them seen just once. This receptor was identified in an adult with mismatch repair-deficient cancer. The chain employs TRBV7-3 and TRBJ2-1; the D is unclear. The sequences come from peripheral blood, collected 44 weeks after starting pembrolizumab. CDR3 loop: CASSLSWVARGEQFF. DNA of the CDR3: TGTGCCAGCAGCCTAAGTTGGGTGGCGCGCGGTGAGCAGTTCTTC.